What follows are 22 T cell receptor beta chains derived from one specimen sequenced in a study of cytomegalovirus exposure and HLA in healthy donors. Only in-frame clones appear in the TCRdb table, and some are missing; sequencing was by immunoSEQ multiplex PCR. The sample lists roughly 60,000 clones; 96% were seen once. Sequencing used PBMCs. The source is a young man in good health and CMV-seronegative.

The J gene is TRBJ2-1, the V gene TRBV19, with D perhaps matching TRBD1 (5 bases). The V gene's germline CDR1 is LNHDA and CDR2 SQIVND (reference sequence). Trimming removed 10 bases at V and 9 bases at J, with 19 bases between. This CDR3 region has 13 residues. CDR3 region: CATQGKGLAEQFF. DNA of the CDR3: TGTGCCACCCAGGGTAAGGGGCTTGCTGAGCAGTTCTTC.

The gene calls are TRBV30 and TRBJ1-4; D gene ambiguous. Trimming cost V 2 bases and J 8 bases, with 15 bases left between them. Per the germline V gene, CDR1 is GTSNPN and CDR2 is SVGIG (reference sequence). This CDR3 spans 14 amino acids. CDR3 loop: CAWSPKGDSEKLFF. For the CDR3, the DNA is TGTGCCTGGAGTCCCAAGGGAGACTCGGAAAAACTGTTTTTT.

In the case of this clone: Sequence at one end of the junction differs from germline and may be a read error. The chain carries TRBV30 and TRBJ2-7; 10 bases agree with TRBD2. The CDR3 contains 11 residues. Per the germline V gene, CDR1 is GTSNPN and CDR2 is SVGIG (reference sequence). The CDR3 protein is CAWSVTSGFNF. Here the CDR3 DNA reads TGTGCCTGGAGTGTGACTAGCGGGTTCAACTTC.

The CDR3 reads CASSPRDRGLRYEQYF. CDR3 nucleotide sequence: TGTGCCAGCAGCCCCCGGGACAGGGGGTTACGGTACGAGCAGTACTTC. J is TRBJ2-7 and V is TRBV6-4, with TRBD1 matching 11 bases. The J segment lost 4 bases and the V segment lost 6 bases, leaving 11 bases of the junction unmatched. Germline V gene sequence: CDR1 MRHNA, CDR2 SNTAGT. The CDR3 runs 16 residues.

The CDR3 coding sequence is TGTGCCAGCAGTTTAGGACAGGGCTGGTCTGGGGCCAACGTCCTGACTTTC. Protein product: CASSLGQGWSGANVLTF. The rearrangement uses TRBV27 and TRBJ2-6; 8 nucleotides agree with TRBD1. V dropped 2 bases and J dropped 1; count of bases not matched to a gene: 4. Germline V CDR1 and CDR2: MNHEY, SMNVEV (reference sequence). This CDR3 contains 17 residues. Complete variable domain (other parts from reference TRBV27 and TRBJ2-6): EAQVTQNPRYLITVTGKKLTVTCSQNMNHEYMSWYRQDPGLGLRQIYYSMNVEVTDKGDVPEGYKVSRKEKRNFPLILESPSPNQTSLYFCASSLGQGWSGANVLTFGAGSRLTVL.

The J gene is TRBJ1-1, the V gene TRBV9; no clear D. The CDR3 covers 14 residues. V lost 3 bases and J lost 2, with 11 bases in between. In germline, CDR1 is SGDLS, CDR2 YYNGEE. The CDR3 bases are TGTGCCAGCAGCGCTCTGTCGGTTAACACTGAAGCTTTCTTT. Amino acid sequence: CASSALSVNTEAFF.

The count of this clone is one. The rearrangement links TRBV6-5 to TRBJ1-5; D is undetermined. The germline V gene encodes CDR1 MNHEY and CDR2 SVGAGI. This CDR3 comprises 15 residues. V lost 6 bases to trimming and J lost 2 bases, with 14 bases between them. The CDR3 sequence: CASRLTHAGNQPQHF. The CDR3 DNA reads TGTGCCAGCAGACTAACACACGCGGGCAATCAGCCCCAGCATTTT.

The gene calls are TRBV6-1 and TRBJ1-5, with no clear D. Germline lookup yields CDR1 MNHNS and CDR2 SASEGT. The V gene lost 7 bases and the J gene lost 5 bases, with 12 bases spanning the gap. The CDR3 is 13 amino acids. In DNA form, the CDR3 reads TGTGCCAGCACCGCGCGCCCCGATCAGCCCCAGCATTTT. This encodes CASTARPDQPQHF.

The chain links TRBV7-8 to TRBJ1-1; TRBD1 agrees at 7 bases. CDR3 length equals 16 residues. The V gene's germline CDR1 is SGHVS and CDR2 FQNEAQ. V shed 1 base and J 1 base; nucleotides not matched to a gene: 6. The chain's CDR3 is CASSLGIRQGNTEAFF. CDR3 coding DNA: TGTGCCAGCAGCTTAGGAATTAGACAGGGGAACACTGAAGCTTTCTTT. Full variable domain (outside the CDR3, taken from reference TRBV7-8 and TRBJ1-1): GAGVSQSPRYKVAKRGQDVALRCDPISGHVSLFWYQQALGQGPEFLTYFQNEAQLDKSGLPSDRFFAERPEGSVSTLKIQRTQQEDSAVYLCASSLGIRQGNTEAFFGQGTRLTVV.

V is TRBV28 and J is TRBJ2-4, with 10 bases that match TRBD1. The CDR3 is made up of 18 amino acids. The J segment lost 2 bases and the V segment lost 1 base, leaving 8 bases of the junction unmatched. Germline V gene lookup returns CDR1 MDHEN and CDR2 SYDVKM. CDR3 DNA: TGTGCCAGCAGTTTATCCACCCGACAGGGGGCAACCAAAAACATTCAGTACTTC. This gives the protein CASSLSTRQGATKNIQYF.

The CDR3 loop reads CASSTRDYTSYTDTQYF. In nucleotides, the CDR3 is TGCGCCAGCAGCACCCGGGACTACACTAGTTACACAGATACGCAGTATTTT. The chain joins TRBV5-1 to TRBJ2-3; TRBD2 agrees at 7 bases. V shed 4 bases, J shed 2 bases, and the junction held 13 bases outside the gene matches. In germline, CDR1 is SGHRS, CDR2 YFSETQ. The CDR3 loop spans 17 amino acids.

The chain couples TRBV7-2 to TRBJ2-3; 7 bases line up with TRBD2. Trimming at V came to 2 bases and at J to 5 bases, leaving 10 bases not matched to a gene. CDR1 and CDR2 (germline): SGHTA, FQGNSA. This CDR3 has 16 residues. CDR3 loop: CASSLIRSGEGDTQYF. CDR3 in DNA: TGTGCCAGCAGCTTAATTAGGTCGGGGGAGGGAGATACGCAGTATTTT.

Here the CDR3 reads CASSSVGGAFF. The DNA for the CDR3 is TGTGCCAGCAGTTCTGTCGGGGGAGCTTTCTTT. The chain couples TRBV28 to TRBJ1-1, with D perhaps matching TRBD1 (5 bases). The CDR3 contains 11 residues. Trimming pared 4 bases from V and 10 bases from J, leaving 10 bases between. CDR1 and CDR2 from the germline V gene are MDHEN and SYDVKM.

The V and J genes are TRBV19 and TRBJ2-5; D is ambiguous. Trimming removed 6 bases at V and 7 bases at J, with 15 bases between. Germline V gene lookup returns CDR1 LNHDA and CDR2 SQIVND (reference sequence). This CDR3 has 13 amino acids. DNA for the CDR3: TGTGCCAGTAGCGAGAGCCCGAGATGGACCCAGTACTTC. It yields the protein CASSESPRWTQYF. Full variable domain (missing parts from reference TRBV19 and TRBJ2-5): DGGITQSPKYLFRKEGQNVTLSCEQNLNHDAMYWYRQDPGQGLRLIYYSQIVNDFQKGDIAEGYSVSREKKESFPLTVTSAQKNPTAFYLCASSESPRWTQYFGPGTRLLVL.

The chain couples TRBV27 to TRBJ1-4, with a weak D call TRBD1 (6 bases). Looked up from germline, CDR1 is MNHEY and CDR2 is SMNVEV (reference sequence). CDR3 length equals 15 residues. Trimming removed 1 base from V and 3 bases from J, with 9 bases in between. The CDR3: CASSLLGAANEKLFF. The CDR3 DNA reads as TGTGCCAGCAGTTTATTGGGGGCCGCTAATGAAAAACTGTTTTTT.

V is TRBV2 and J is TRBJ2-5; TRBD1 matches 11 bases. Germline V CDR1 and CDR2: SNHLY, FYNNEI. This CDR3 is 15 amino acids long. J lost 4 bases, V lost 7 bases, and 8 bases had no gene match. This chain's CDR3 is CASNPDRGRGETQYF. In DNA form, the CDR3 reads TGTGCCAGCAACCCGGACAGGGGGCGGGGAGAGACCCAGTACTTC.

The rearrangement joins TRBV5-6 to TRBJ2-2; the match to TRBD1 covers 7 bases. The V gene end was trimmed by 0 bases and the J gene end by 4 bases; junction bases not matched to a gene: 6. The germline CDR1 and CDR2 sequences are SGHDT and YYEEEE. This CDR3 spans 16 amino acids. The chain's CDR3 is CASSLEIQGVTGELFF. CDR3 DNA: TGTGCCAGCAGCTTGGAGATCCAGGGGGTCACCGGGGAGCTGTTTTTT.

The chain joins TRBV7-9 to TRBJ2-7; TRBD2 is a possible D gene (7 bases). The CDR3 has 14 residues. Germline V gene data show CDR1 as SEHNR and CDR2 as FQNEAQ (reference sequence). Trimming pared 1 base from V and 5 bases from J, leaving 12 bases between. The CDR3 sequence: CASSLGGGGDEQYF. CDR3 in DNA: TGTGCCAGCAGCTTAGGGGGAGGGGGTGACGAGCAGTACTTC.

The chain employs TRBV9 and TRBJ2-1, with 10 bases fitting TRBD1. Germline V gives CDR1 SGDLS, CDR2 YYNGEE. The CDR3 is 16 amino acids. The J segment lost 4 bases and the V segment lost 3 bases, leaving 7 bases of the junction unmatched. CDR3 amino acids: CASSDGPGQGYNEQFF. The CDR3 DNA is TGTGCCAGCAGCGACGGCCCGGGACAGGGGTACAATGAGCAGTTCTTC.

This sequence joins TRBV28 and TRBJ1-5; D remains unclear. V was pared by 6 bases and J by 2 bases, with 14 bases between. The CDR3 spans 15 residues. Germline V gives CDR1 MDHEN, CDR2 SYDVKM. The CDR3, as DNA: TGTGCCAGCAGAAACCCGACATATGGCAATCAGCCCCAGCATTTT. The encoded protein is CASRNPTYGNQPQHF.

The chain has TRBV15 and TRBJ2-1; TRBD2 agrees at 9 bases. With V trimmed by 3 bases and J by 4 bases, 13 bases remained unmatched. The CDR3 runs 18 residues. CDR1 LNHNV and CDR2 YYDKDF come from the germline V gene (reference sequence). The CDR3 region is CATSRRASGRPPYNEQFF. As DNA, the CDR3 is TGTGCCACCAGCAGGAGGGCGAGCGGGAGGCCCCCTTACAATGAGCAGTTCTTC. The full variable domain, in which reference TRBV15 and TRBJ2-1 provide the parts outside the CDR3, is DAMVIQNPRYQVTQFGKPVTLSCSQTLNHNVMYWYQQKSSQAPKLLFHYYDKDFNNEADTPDNFQSRRPNTSFCFLDIRSPGLGDTAMYLCATSRRASGRPPYNEQFFGPGTRLTVL.

The rearrangement uses TRBV7-6 and TRBJ2-7, with TRBD2 identical over 10 bases. Germline CDR1 is SGHVS and CDR2 is FNYEAQ. Losses at the gene ends were 4 bases for V and 0 bases for J; bases not matched to a gene: 12. The CDR3 runs to 18 residues. The CDR3 is CASSSYLHSGRSSYEQYF. The CDR3 coding sequence is TGTGCCAGCAGCTCTTACCTGCATAGCGGGAGGAGCTCCTACGAGCAGTACTTC.